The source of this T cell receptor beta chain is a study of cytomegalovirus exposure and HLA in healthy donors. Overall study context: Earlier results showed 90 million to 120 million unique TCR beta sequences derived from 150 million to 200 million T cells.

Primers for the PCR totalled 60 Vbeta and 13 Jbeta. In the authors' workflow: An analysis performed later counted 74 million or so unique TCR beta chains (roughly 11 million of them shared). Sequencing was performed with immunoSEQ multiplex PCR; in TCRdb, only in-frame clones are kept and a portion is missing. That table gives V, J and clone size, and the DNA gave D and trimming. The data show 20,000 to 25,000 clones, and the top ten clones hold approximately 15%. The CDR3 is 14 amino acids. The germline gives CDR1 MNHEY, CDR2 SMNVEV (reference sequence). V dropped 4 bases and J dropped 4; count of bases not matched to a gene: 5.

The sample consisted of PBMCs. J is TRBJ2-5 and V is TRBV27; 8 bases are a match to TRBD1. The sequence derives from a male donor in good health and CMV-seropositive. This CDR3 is CASSSTDRGETQYF. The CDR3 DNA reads TGTGCCAGCAGTTCGACCGACAGGGGAGAGACCCAGTACTTC.